These 20 T cell receptor beta chains were all obtained from the same sample, sequenced in a study of metastatic and nonmetastatic thyroid tumors. Until they underwent thyroid surgery, no patient had received any treatment. TCRdb redid the clone calls on the PCR reads using MiXCR. The table includes 45,000 or so clones, 16% detected once. Sequencing was performed on blood. These TCRs come from a female donor with papillary thyroid cancer or a benign thyroid nodule (not recorded which). Some clones in this sample may be carry-over from other donors' samples.

The sample holds a few counts of this clone. With a much larger clone just one base away, this may be a read error. Other DNA sequences in the same sample also yield this CDR3. The V gene is TRBV5-1, the J gene TRBJ2-7; TRBD2 aligns across 9 bases. The V and J ends lost 2 bases and 5 bases, in that order; junction bases with no gene match: 2. The CDR3 is 13 amino acids. Germline assignment: CDR1 SGHRS and CDR2 YFSETQ. The CDR3 sequence: CASSFSGSNEQYF. In nucleotides, the CDR3 is TGCGCCAGCAGCTTTAGCGGGAGTAACGAGCAGTACTTC. Based on the CDR3 plus reference TRBV5-1 and TRBJ2-7, the full variable domain is KAGVTQTPRYLIKTRGQQVTLSCSPISGHRSVSWYQQTPGQGLQFLFEYFSETQRNKGNFPGRFSGRQFSNSRSEMNVSTLELGDSALYLCASSFSGSNEQYFGPGTRLTVT.

This clone has just a few counts. The junction departs from germline at one end; a sequencing error may be responsible. V and J are TRBV15 and TRBJ1-2, with a weak D call TRBD1 (5 bases). The CDR3 totals 14 residues. Looked up from germline, CDR1 is LNHNV and CDR2 is YYDKDF (reference sequence). CDR3 coding DNA: TGTGCCACCAGCGGCCTCCGGGGCGACTATGGTTACACCTTC. It yields the protein CATSGLRGDYGYTF.

This clone showed up many times. The chain couples TRBV3-1 to TRBJ2-1; a possible D gene is TRBD1 (6 bases). This CDR3 has 13 amino acids. Trimming pared 5 bases from V and 8 bases from J, leaving 13 bases between. Germline assignment: CDR1 LGHDT and CDR2 YNNKEL (reference sequence). CDR3 nucleotides: TGTGCCAGCAGCTTCCACCCAGGGGATGAGCAGTTCTTC. This translates into CASSFHPGDEQFF.

CDR3 coding DNA: TGTGCCAGCAGCCCGAGTAGGGTTTTCACTGAAGCTTTCTTT. Protein: CASSPSRVFTEAFF. V usage is TRBV11-2 and J usage is TRBJ1-1; no clear D. V was clipped by 5 bases and J by 4 bases, with 14 bases between them. This CDR3 is built from 14 residues. Germline V lookup: CDR1 SGHAT, CDR2 FQNNGV.

In this sample, this clone turned up many times. This chain connects TRBV5-6 to TRBJ1-2; 7 bases fit TRBD1. V dropped 2 bases and J dropped 9; count of bases not matched to a gene: 10. The CDR3 totals 14 residues. Germline CDR1 SGHDT, CDR2 YYEEEE. This chain's CDR3 is CASSFDLQGRSYTF. The CDR3 DNA reads TGTGCCAGCAGCTTCGATTTACAGGGGAGGAGCTACACCTTC.

V is TRBV10-2 and J is TRBJ2-5; 10 nucleotides line up with TRBD2. The CDR3 is 15 residues long. Germline CDR1 WSHSY, CDR2 SAAADI. The J segment lost 5 bases and the V segment lost 0 bases, leaving 3 bases of the junction unmatched. Here the CDR3 DNA reads TGCGCCAGCAGTGAGTCCGAGCGGGGGGGCGAGACCCAGTACTTC. Amino acids: CASSESERGGETQYF.

The chain employs TRBV5-1 and TRBJ1-1; no reliable D call. The V and J ends lost 0 bases and 3 bases respectively, with 9 bases between them. In germline, CDR1 is SGHRS, CDR2 YFSETQ. The CDR3 is made up of 14 amino acids. The DNA of the CDR3 is TGCGCCAGCAGCTTGGGAGGGATGGACACTGAAGCTTTCTTT. Residues: CASSLGGMDTEAFF.

At least ten counts were recorded for this clone. This chain links TRBV5-6 with TRBJ2-7, with D perhaps matching TRBD1 or TRBD2 (5 bases each). Germline CDR1 SGHDT, CDR2 YYEEEE. V lost 9 bases, J lost 5 bases, and 24 bases lay in between. The CDR3 has 15 amino acids. The CDR3 loop is CATATWGWGTDEQYF. Here the CDR3 DNA reads TGTGCCACCGCTACTTGGGGTTGGGGGACGGACGAGCAGTACTTC.

This clone was counted at least ten times. The chain links TRBV7-2 to TRBJ2-5; 7 bases map to TRBD1. Germline CDR1 reads SGHTA; CDR2 reads FQGNSA. The CDR3 extends over 17 amino acids. V lost 0 bases and J lost 4; bases outside the gene matches: 11. CDR3 sequence: CASSLARDRRVGETQYF. In DNA form, the CDR3 reads TGTGCCAGCAGCTTAGCTCGGGACAGAAGGGTCGGAGAGACCCAGTACTTC.

At least ten counts were recorded for this clone. In DNA form, the CDR3 reads TGTGCCAGCAGTCCGGTGGACAGGGGAACCTATGGCTACACCTTC. Translating it yields CASSPVDRGTYGYTF. V usage is TRBV28 and J usage is TRBJ1-2; 9 positions agree with TRBD1. From germline, CDR1 is MDHEN and CDR2 SYDVKM. The length of the CDR3 is 15 residues. V lost 5 bases and J lost 4; bases outside the gene matches: 8.

As concerns this clone: A read error may account for a junction end that differs from germline. This CDR3 is CASMGGHGYTF. The CDR3 nucleotides are TGTGCCAGTATGGGTGGCCATGGCTACACGTTC. The V call is TRBV19, the J call TRBJ1-2, with D unclear. This CDR3 is built from 11 residues. Germline V gene data show CDR1 as LNHDA and CDR2 as SQIVND (reference sequence).

This clone was recorded a few times. The junction and the germline gene differ at one end; a read error may be behind it. The V gene is TRBV12-3 or TRBV12-4, the J gene TRBJ2-1; 9 bases line up with TRBD2. CDR3 size: 15 residues. This CDR3 is CASSLAGVLYNDQFF. Written as DNA, the CDR3 is TGTGCCAGCAGCTTAGCGGGAGTGCTATACAATGATCAGTTCTTC.

This clone was detected many times. V and J are TRBV4-2 and TRBJ2-7; 7 positions match TRBD2. The CDR3 runs 18 residues. The trim removed 2 bases at V and 0 bases at J, leaving 13 bases unmatched. The V gene's germline CDR1 is LGHNA and CDR2 YNFKEQ. Here the CDR3 reads CASSQHGSGLGASYEQYF. The CDR3 DNA follows: TGTGCCAGCAGCCAACATGGTAGCGGACTAGGGGCCTCCTACGAGCAGTACTTC.

In regard to this clone: The junction departs from the called germline gene at one end, perhaps through a read error. V gene TRBV3-1 combines with J gene TRBJ1-2; maybe TRBD1 (6 bases). The CDR3 is 14 residues long. Germline values: CDR1 LGHDT, CDR2 YNNKEL (reference sequence). The CDR3 DNA sequence: TGTGCCGGCAGCCCGCAGGGGTTGGAGGATGGCTACACCTTC. Amino acids: CAGSPQGLEDGYTF.

The sample holds many counts of this clone. The V call is TRBV4-1, the J call TRBJ1-2; D may be TRBD1 (5 bases). V was pared by 1 base and J by 5 bases, with 11 bases between. This CDR3 region has 14 residues. Germline CDR1 is MGHRA and CDR2 is YSYEKL. This CDR3 is CASSQAQGVYGYTF. Here the CDR3 DNA reads TGCGCCAGCAGCCAAGCCCAAGGGGTTTATGGCTACACCTTC.

This clone was detected many times. V and J are TRBV19 and TRBJ2-6, with D perhaps TRBD2 (6 bases). The germline V gene encodes CDR1 LNHDA and CDR2 SQIVND (reference sequence). This CDR3 is built from 18 residues. V was clipped by 7 bases and J by 0 bases, with 19 bases between them. The CDR3 region is CASTTGRRGNSGANVLTF. CDR3 nucleotide sequence: TGTGCCAGTACTACCGGGAGAAGGGGAAACTCTGGGGCCAACGTCCTGACTTTC. Looking up the rest from reference TRBV19 and TRBJ2-6 gives the full variable domain: DGGITQSPKYLFRKEGQNVTLSCEQNLNHDAMYWYRQDPGQGLRLIYYSQIVNDFQKGDIAEGYSVSREKKESFPLTVTSAQKNPTAFYLCASTTGRRGNSGANVLTFGAGSRLTVL.

Ten or more counts support this clone. This chain connects TRBV14 to TRBJ2-7; perhaps TRBD1 as D (5 bases). Deletions cut 3 bases from V and 4 bases from J, with 10 bases between. This CDR3 has 13 residues. Germline V lookup: CDR1 SGHDN, CDR2 FVKESK. The CDR3 is CASSQRRQYEQYF. The DNA of the CDR3 is TGTGCCAGCAGCCAGCGAAGACAGTACGAGCAGTACTTC.

At least ten counts were recorded for this clone. A much bigger clone sits one base away, suggesting this may be a read error. The chain recombines TRBV5-1 with TRBJ2-7, with D perhaps given as TRBD1 or TRBD2 (5 bases each). V was shortened by 5 bases and J by 5 bases, with 20 bases between the two germline ends. The CDR3 loop spans 15 amino acids. The germline V gene has CDR1 SGHRS and CDR2 YFSETQ. The CDR3 DNA is TGCGCCAGCAGTAGTACCGGGGCTAGCTACGACGAGCAGTACTTC. As protein: CASSSTGASYDEQYF.

This clone appeared many times. V gene TRBV5-1 combines with J gene TRBJ2-7; 7 bases map to TRBD1. Germline values: CDR1 SGHRS, CDR2 YFSETQ. This CDR3 has 18 amino acids. V gave up 3 bases and J gave up 2 bases; unmatched junction bases: 17. The CDR3 region has the DNA TGCGCCAGCAGCTGGCAAGCCGCATCGACAGGGAGCCCCTACGAGCAGTACTTC. It yields the protein CASSWQAASTGSPYEQYF.

This clone was seen ten or more times. The J gene is TRBJ2-3, the V gene TRBV6-1, with D tentatively TRBD2 (6 bases). V was cut by 3 bases and J by 6 bases, with 13 bases left in between. Germline loops: CDR1 MNHNS, CDR2 SASEGT. The CDR3 sequence is 14 residues long. The CDR3 nucleotides read TGTGCCAGCAGTGATCCTTTCCGGGGGGATACGCAGTATTTT. Its protein product is CASSDPFRGDTQYF.